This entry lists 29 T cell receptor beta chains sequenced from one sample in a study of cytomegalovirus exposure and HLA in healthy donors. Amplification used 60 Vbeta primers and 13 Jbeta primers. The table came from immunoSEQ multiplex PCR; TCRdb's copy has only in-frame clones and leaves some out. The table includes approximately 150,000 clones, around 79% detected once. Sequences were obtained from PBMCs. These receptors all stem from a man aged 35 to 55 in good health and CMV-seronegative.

The CDR3 nucleotides are TGCGCCAGCACGGACAGGGACAGTCAGTACTTC. This sequence encodes CASTDRDSQYF. The gene calls are TRBV5-1 and TRBJ2-4; 8 nucleotides match TRBD1. Germline lookup yields CDR1 SGHRS and CDR2 YFSETQ. The J segment lost 12 bases and the V segment lost 6 bases, leaving 5 bases of the junction unmatched. The CDR3 is 11 residues long.

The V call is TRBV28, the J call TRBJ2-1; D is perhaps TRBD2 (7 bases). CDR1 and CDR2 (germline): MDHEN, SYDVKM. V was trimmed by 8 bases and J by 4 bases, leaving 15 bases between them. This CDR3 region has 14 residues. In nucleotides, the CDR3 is TGTGCCAGCGGGGGGCGGGGGACGTACAATGAGCAGTTCTTC. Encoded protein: CASGGRGTYNEQFF. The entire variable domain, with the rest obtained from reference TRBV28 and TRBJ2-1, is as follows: DVKVTQSSRYLVKRTGEKVFLECVQDMDHENMFWYRQDPGLGLRLIYFSYDVKMKEKGDIPEGYSVSREKKERFSLILESASTNQTSMYLCASGGRGTYNEQFFGPGTRLTVL.

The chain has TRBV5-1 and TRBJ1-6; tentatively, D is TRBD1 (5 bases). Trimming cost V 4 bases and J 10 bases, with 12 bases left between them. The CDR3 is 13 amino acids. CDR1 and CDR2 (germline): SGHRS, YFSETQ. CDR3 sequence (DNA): TGCGCCAGCAGCCCGGCGACAGACTCACCCCTCCACTTT. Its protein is CASSPATDSPLHF.

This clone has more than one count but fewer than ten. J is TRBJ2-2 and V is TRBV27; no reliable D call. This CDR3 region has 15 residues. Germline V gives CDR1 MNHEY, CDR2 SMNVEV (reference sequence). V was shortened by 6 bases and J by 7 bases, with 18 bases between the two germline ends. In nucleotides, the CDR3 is TGTGCCAGCAGCCGAGATCACCTCCTCGGCGGGGAGCTGTTTTTT. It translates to CASSRDHLLGGELFF.

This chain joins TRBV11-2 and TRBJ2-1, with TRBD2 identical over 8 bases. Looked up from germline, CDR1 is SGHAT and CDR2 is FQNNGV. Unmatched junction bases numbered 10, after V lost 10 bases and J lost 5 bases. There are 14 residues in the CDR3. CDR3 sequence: CATLYNGRDNEQFF. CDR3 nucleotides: TGTGCCACCCTTTATAACGGGAGGGACAATGAGCAGTTCTTC. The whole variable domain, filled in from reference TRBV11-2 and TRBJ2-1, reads EAGVAQSPRYKIIEKRQSVAFWCNPISGHATLYWYQQILGQGPKLLIQFQNNGVVDDSQLPKDRFSAERLKGVDSTLKIQPAKLEDSAVYLCATLYNGRDNEQFFGPGTRLTVL.

The CDR3 here is CASSKGQGSNQPQHF. In DNA, the CDR3 is TGTGCCAGTAGTAAAGGACAGGGGAGCAATCAGCCCCAGCATTTT. The V and J genes are TRBV19 and TRBJ1-5, with 9 bases matching TRBD1. CDR1 is LNHDA and CDR2 is SQIVND in the germline V gene (reference sequence). The junction had 2 bases not matched to a gene; V was cut back by 4 bases and J by 1 base. The CDR3 is made up of 15 amino acids. Looking up the rest from reference TRBV19 and TRBJ1-5 gives the full variable domain: DGGITQSPKYLFRKEGQNVTLSCEQNLNHDAMYWYRQDPGQGLRLIYYSQIVNDFQKGDIAEGYSVSREKKESFPLTVTSAQKNPTAFYLCASSKGQGSNQPQHFGDGTRLSIL.

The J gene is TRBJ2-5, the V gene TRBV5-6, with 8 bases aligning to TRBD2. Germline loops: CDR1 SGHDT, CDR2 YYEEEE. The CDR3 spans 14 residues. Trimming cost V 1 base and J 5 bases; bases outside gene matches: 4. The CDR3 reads CASSLSGGPETQYF. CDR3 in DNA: TGTGCCAGCAGCTTGTCGGGAGGGCCGGAGACCCAGTACTTC.

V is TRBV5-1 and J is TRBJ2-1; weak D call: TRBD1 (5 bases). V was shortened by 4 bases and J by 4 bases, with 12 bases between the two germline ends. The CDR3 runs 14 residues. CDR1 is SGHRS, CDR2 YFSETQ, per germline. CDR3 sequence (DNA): TGCGCCAGCAGCCTGGACGGACATTACAATGAGCAGTTCTTC. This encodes CASSLDGHYNEQFF.

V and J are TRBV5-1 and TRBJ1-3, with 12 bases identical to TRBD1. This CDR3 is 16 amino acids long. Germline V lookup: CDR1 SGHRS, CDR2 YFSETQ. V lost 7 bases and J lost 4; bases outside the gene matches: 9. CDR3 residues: CASGPGQGARGNTIYF. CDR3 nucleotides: TGCGCCAGCGGTCCGGGACAGGGGGCGCGGGGAAACACCATATATTTT.

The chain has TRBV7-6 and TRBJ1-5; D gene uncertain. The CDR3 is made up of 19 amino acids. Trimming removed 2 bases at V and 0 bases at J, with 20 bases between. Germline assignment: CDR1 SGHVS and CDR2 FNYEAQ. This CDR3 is CASSLMHRKRLYSNQPQHF. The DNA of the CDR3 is TGTGCCAGCAGCTTAATGCACAGAAAACGGCTTTATAGCAATCAGCCCCAGCATTTT.

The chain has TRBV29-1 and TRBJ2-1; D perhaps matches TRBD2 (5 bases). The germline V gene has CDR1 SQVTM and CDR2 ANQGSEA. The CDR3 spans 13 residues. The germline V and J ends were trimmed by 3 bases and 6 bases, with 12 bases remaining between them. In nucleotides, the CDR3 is TGCAGCGTTGATAGTCTAGCTGGCAATGAGCAGTTCTTC. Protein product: CSVDSLAGNEQFF.

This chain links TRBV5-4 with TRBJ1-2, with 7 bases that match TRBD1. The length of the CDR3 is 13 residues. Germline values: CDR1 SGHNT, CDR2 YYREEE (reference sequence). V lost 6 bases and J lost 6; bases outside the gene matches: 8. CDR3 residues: CASNRDRNDGYTF. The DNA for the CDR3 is TGTGCCAGCAACCGGGACAGAAACGATGGCTACACCTTC.

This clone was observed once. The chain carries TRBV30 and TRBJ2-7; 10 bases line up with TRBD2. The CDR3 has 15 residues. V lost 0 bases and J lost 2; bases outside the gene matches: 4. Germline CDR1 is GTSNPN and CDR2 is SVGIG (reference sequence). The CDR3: CAWSVTSGAPYEQYF. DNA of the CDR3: TGTGCCTGGAGTGTAACTAGCGGGGCCCCCTACGAGCAGTACTTC.

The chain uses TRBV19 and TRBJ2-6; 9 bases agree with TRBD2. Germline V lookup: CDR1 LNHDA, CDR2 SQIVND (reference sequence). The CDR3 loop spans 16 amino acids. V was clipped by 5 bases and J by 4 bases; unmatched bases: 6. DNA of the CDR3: TGTGCCAGTAGTGGCGGGAGGGCATCAGGGGCCAACGTCCTGACTTTC. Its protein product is CASSGGRASGANVLTF.

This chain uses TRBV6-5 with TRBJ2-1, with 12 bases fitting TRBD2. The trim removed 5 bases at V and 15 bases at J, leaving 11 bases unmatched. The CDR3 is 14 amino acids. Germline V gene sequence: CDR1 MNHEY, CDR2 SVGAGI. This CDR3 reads CASSEVTSGGPRFF. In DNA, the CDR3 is TGTGCCAGCAGTGAAGTTACTAGCGGGGGGCCTCGGTTCTTC.

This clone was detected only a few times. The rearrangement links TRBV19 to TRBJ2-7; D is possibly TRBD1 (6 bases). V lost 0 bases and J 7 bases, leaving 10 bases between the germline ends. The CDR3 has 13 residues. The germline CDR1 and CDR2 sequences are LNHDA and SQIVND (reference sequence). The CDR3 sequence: CASSIDGTREQYF. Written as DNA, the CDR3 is TGTGCCAGTAGTATAGACGGGACACGTGAGCAGTACTTC.

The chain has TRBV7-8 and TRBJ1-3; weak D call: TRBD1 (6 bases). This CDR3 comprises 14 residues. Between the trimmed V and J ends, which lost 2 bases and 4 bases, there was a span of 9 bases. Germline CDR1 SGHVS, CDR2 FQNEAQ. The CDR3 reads CASSLSGGGNTIYF. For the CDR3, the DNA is TGTGCCAGCAGCTTAAGCGGGGGCGGAAACACCATATATTTT.

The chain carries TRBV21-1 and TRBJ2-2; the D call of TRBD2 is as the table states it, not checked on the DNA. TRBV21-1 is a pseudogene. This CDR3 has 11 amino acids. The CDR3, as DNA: TGTGCCATCTTGCCGGCCGGGGAGCTGTTTTTT. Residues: CAILPAGELFF.

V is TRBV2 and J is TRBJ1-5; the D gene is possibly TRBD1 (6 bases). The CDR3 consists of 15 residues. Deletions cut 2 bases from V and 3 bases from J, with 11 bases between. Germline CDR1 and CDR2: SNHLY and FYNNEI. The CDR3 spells CASSERTVINQPQHF. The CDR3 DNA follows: TGTGCCAGCAGTGAAAGGACAGTTATCAATCAGCCCCAGCATTTT.

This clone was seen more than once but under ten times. DNA for the CDR3: TGTGCCAGCAGCTGGGGGACAGGGGGCCCCTACGAGCAGTACTTC. Amino acids: CASSWGTGGPYEQYF. The V and J genes are TRBV5-4 and TRBJ2-7; 12 nucleotides match TRBD1. Per the germline V gene, CDR1 is SGHNT and CDR2 is YYREEE (reference sequence). With 3 bases clipped from V and 2 bases from J, the junction kept 3 bases outside the gene matches. This CDR3 contains 15 residues.

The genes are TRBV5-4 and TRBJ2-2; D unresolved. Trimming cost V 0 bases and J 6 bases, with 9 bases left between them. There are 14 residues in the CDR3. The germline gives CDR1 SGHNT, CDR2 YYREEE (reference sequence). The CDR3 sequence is CASSLADTPGELFF. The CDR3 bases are TGTGCCAGCAGCTTGGCCGACACCCCCGGGGAGCTGTTTTTT.

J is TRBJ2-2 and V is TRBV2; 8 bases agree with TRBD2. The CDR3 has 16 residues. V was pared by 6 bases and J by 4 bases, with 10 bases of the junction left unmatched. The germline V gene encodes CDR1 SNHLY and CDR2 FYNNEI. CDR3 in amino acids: CASRERAGVVTGELFF. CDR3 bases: TGTGCCAGCAGGGAACGAGCGGGAGTCGTCACCGGGGAGCTGTTTTTT. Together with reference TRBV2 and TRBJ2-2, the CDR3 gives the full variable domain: EPEVTQTPSHQVTQMGQEVILRCVPISNHLYFYWYRQILGQKVEFLVSFYNNEISEKSEIFDDQFSVERPDGSNFTLKIRSTKLEDSAMYFCASRERAGVVTGELFFGEGSRLTVL.

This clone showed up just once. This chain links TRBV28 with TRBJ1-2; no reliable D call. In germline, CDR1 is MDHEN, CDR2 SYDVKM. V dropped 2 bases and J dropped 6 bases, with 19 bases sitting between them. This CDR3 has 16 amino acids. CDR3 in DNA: TGTGCCAGCAGTTTAAATCCCCCGGGGTTCGGGCATGGCTACACCTTC. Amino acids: CASSLNPPGFGHGYTF.

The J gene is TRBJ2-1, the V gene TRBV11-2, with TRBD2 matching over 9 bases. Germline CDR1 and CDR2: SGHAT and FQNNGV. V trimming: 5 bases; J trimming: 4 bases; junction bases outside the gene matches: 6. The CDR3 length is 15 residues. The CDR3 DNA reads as TGTGCCAGCAGCATTTTAGCGGGAGCTTACAATGAGCAGTTCTTC. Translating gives CASSILAGAYNEQFF. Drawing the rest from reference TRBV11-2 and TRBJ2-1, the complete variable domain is EAGVAQSPRYKIIEKRQSVAFWCNPISGHATLYWYQQILGQGPKLLIQFQNNGVVDDSQLPKDRFSAERLKGVDSTLKIQPAKLEDSAVYLCASSILAGAYNEQFFGPGTRLTVL.

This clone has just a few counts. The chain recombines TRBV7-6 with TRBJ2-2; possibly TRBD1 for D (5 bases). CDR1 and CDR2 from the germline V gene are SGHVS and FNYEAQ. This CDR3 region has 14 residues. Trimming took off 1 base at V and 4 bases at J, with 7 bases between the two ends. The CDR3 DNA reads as TGTGCCAGCAGCTTAGTGGGGCGCACCGGGGAGCTGTTTTTT. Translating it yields CASSLVGRTGELFF.

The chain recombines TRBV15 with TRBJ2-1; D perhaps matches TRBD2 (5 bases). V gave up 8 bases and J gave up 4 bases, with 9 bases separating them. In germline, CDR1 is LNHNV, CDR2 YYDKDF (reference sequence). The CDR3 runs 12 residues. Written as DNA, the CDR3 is TGTGCCACCGCGGGCTCTTACAATGAGCAGTTCTTC. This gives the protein CATAGSYNEQFF.

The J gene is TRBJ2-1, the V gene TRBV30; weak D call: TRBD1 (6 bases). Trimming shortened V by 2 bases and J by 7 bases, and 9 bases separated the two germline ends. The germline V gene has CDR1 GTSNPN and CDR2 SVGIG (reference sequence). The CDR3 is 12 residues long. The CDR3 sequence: CAWSSGQNEQFF. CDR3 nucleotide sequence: TGTGCCTGGAGTAGCGGACAGAATGAGCAGTTCTTC.

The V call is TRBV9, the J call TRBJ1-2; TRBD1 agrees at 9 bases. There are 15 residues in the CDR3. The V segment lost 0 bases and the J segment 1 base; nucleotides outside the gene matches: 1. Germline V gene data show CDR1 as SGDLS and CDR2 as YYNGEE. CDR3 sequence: CASSVGTGVNYGYTF. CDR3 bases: TGTGCCAGCAGCGTAGGGACAGGGGTTAACTATGGCTACACCTTC.

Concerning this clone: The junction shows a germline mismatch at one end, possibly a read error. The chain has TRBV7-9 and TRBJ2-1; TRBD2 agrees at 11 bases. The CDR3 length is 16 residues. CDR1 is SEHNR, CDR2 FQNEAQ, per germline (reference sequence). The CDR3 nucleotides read TGTTCCAGCAGCGGTACTAGCGGGAGTTCCTACAATGAGCAGTTCTTC. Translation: CSSSGTSGSSYNEQFF.